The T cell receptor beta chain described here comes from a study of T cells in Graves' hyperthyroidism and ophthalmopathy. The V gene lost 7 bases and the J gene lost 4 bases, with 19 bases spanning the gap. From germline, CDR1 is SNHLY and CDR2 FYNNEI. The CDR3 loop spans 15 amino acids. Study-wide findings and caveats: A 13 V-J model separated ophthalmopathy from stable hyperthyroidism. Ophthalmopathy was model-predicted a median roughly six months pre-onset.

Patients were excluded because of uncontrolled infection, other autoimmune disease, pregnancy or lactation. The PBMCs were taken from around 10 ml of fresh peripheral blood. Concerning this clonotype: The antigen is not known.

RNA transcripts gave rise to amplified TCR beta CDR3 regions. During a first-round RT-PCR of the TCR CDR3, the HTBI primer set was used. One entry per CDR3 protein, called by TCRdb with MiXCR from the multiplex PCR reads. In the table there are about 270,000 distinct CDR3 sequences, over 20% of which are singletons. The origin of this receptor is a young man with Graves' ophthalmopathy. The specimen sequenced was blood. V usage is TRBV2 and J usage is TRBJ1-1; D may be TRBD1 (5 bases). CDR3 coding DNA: TGTGCCAGCAAGGTTTCGGGGGTAGGGGCCACTGAAGCTTTCTTT. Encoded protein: CASKVSGVGATEAFF.